A selection of T cell receptor beta chains follows, all from one sample in a study of blood T cell repertoires in COVID-19. The assay was immunoSEQ multiplex PCR, and TCRdb's table has in-frame clones only and misses some. This table holds around 110,000 clones, approximately 86% found once. The sequenced material came from peripheral blood. These receptors were collected from a middle-aged man with acute or convalescent COVID-19. CDR3s include the opening cysteine and the closing phenylalanine or tryptophan. D genes are given only for firm matches. The size of a clone is reported for some rows only, either as once, few or many, or as a class for expanded clones.

J | D | V | size | DNA | CDR3
TRBJ1-1 | - | TRBV7-2 | - | TGTGCCAGCAGCTTAGAACACAACACTGAAGCTTTCTTT | CASSLEHNTEAFF
TRBJ1-3 | TRBD1 | TRBV9 | once | TGTGCCAGCAGCGCGGACAGGTCGTTCTCTGGAAACACCATATATTTT | CASSADRSFSGNTIYF
TRBJ2-7 | - | TRBV11-1 | - | TGTGCCAGCAGCCGAGCGTACTACGAGCAGTACTTC | CASSRAYYEQYF
TRBJ1-1 | - | TRBV30 | - | TGTGCCTGGAGGAAGGGAGTCTCTGAAGCTTTCTTT | CAWRKGVSEAFF
TRBJ1-2 | - | TRBV10-3 | - | TGTGCCATCAGTGAGTCCGAGACAGGAGCCCGGGGAGGCTACACCTTC | CAISESETGARGGYTF
TRBJ2-7 | - | TRBV4-2 | - | TGTGCCAGCAGCCAAGATATCGGGACTTACTACGAGCAGTACTTC | CASSQDIGTYYEQYF
TRBJ2-7 | TRBD2 | TRBV11-3 | - | TGTGCCAGCAGCTCAACTAGCGGGAGCGAGCAGTACTTC | CASSSTSGSEQYF
TRBJ2-1 | - | TRBV7-3 | few | TGTGCCAGCAGCCCTAACCTAGGACAGAACAATGAGCAGTTCTTC | CASSPNLGQNNEQFF
TRBJ2-7 | TRBD2 | TRBV7-2 | - | TGTGCCAGCAGCTCTAATCCTAGCGGGGGTACCTACGAGCAGTACTTC | CASSSNPSGGTYEQYF
TRBJ2-2 | - | TRBV10-3 | - | TGTGCCATCAGTGAGTCGAGCGGCGGGGAGCTGTTTTTT | CAISESSGGELFF
TRBJ1-2 | TRBD1 | TRBV5-5 | - | TGTGCCAGCAGCTTGGGAGACAGGGTTTACTATGGCTACACCTTC | CASSLGDRVYYGYTF
TRBJ2-7 | - | TRBV6-2/TRBV6-3 | - | TGTGCCAGCAGTTACCTCGGACTCTACGAGCAGTACTTC | CASSYLGLYEQYF
TRBJ2-3 | - | TRBV6-2/TRBV6-3 | - | TGTGCCAGCAGTGGGGACTTCACAGATACGCAGTATTTT | CASSGDFTDTQYF
TRBJ2-2 | - | TRBV7-9 | - | TGTGCCAGCAGCTTAATGAGCACCGGGGAGCTGTTTTTT | CASSLMSTGELFF
TRBJ2-7 | TRBD2 | TRBV27 | - | TGTGCCAGCAGCCCTGCGGGAGGGGGCACCTACTCCTACGAGCAGTACTTC | CASSPAGGGTYSYEQYF
TRBJ1-1 | - | TRBV5-1 | - | TGCGCCAGCAATTTGGACACACTGAACACTGAAGCTTTCTTT | CASNLDTLNTEAFF
TRBJ1-1 | TRBD1 | TRBV14 | - | TGTGCCAGCAGCCGGATACAGGGGATTATGACTGAAGCTTTCTTT | CASSRIQGIMTEAFF
TRBJ2-3 | - | TRBV11-2 | - | TGTGCCAGCAGCTTAGACCTACCTAGCACAGATACGCAGTATTTT | CASSLDLPSTDTQYF
TRBJ2-2 | - | TRBV5-4 | - | TGTGCCAGCAGCTTAAAACAGGCCCCAAACACCGGGGAGCTGTTTTTT | CASSLKQAPNTGELFF
TRBJ1-1 | - | TRBV30 | - | TGTGCCTGGAGCTTCCGGTCGATTGAAGCTTTCTTT | CAWSFRSIEAFF
TRBJ2-7 | TRBD2 | TRBV11-3 | - | TGTGCCAGCAGCTTATCTTTGGGAGGGTTTCGGTACGAGCAGTACTTC | CASSLSLGGFRYEQYF
TRBJ2-1 | TRBD2 | TRBV6-4 | - | TGTGCCAGCAGTGGCGGCGGGAGGGCCGCGCAGTTCTTC | CASSGGGRAAQFF
TRBJ1-1 | TRBD1 | TRBV6-6 | - | TGTGCCAGCAGAAGGGACAGGGCGGGGAACACTGAAGCTTTCTTT | CASRRDRAGNTEAFF
TRBJ2-3 | - | TRBV15 | - | TGTGCCACCAGCAGGAACCAGGGACGGATAAGGGGGTTAGATACGCAGTATTTT | CATSRNQGRIRGLDTQYF
TRBJ2-1 | TRBD1 | TRBV24-1 | - | TGTGCCACCAGTGACGGCAGGGGGCATGAGCAGTTCTTC | CATSDGRGHEQFF
TRBJ2-1 | TRBD2 | TRBV19 | - | TGTGCCAGTTCCATCGACGGGTGGACTAGCGGGCTGAGCTCCTACAATGAGCAGTTCTTC | CASSIDGWTSGLSSYNEQFF